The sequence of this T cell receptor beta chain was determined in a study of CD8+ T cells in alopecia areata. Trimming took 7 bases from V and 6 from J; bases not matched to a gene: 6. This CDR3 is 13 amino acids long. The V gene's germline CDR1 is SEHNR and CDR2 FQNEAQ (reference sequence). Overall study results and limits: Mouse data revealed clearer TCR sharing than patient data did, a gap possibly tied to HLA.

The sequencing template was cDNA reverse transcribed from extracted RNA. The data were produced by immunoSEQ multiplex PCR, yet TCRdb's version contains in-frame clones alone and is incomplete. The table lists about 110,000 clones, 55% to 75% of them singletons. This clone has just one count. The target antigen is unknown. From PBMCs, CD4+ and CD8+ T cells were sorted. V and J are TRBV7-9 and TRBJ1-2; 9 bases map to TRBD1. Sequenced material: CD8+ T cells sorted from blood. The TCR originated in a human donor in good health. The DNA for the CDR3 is TGTGCCAGCACCCGGACAGGGGAAGATGGCTACACCTTC. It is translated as CASTRTGEDGYTF.